The rows below give T cell receptor beta chains drawn from one sample of a study of blood T cell repertoires in COVID-19. Clones were sequenced by immunoSEQ multiplex PCR, and TCRdb holds only the in-frame ones, with some missing. The sample yields roughly 130,000 clones, roughly 83% seen once. The sample comprised peripheral blood. These receptors all come from a woman aged 25-40 years who had recovered from COVID-19. The CDR3 runs from the conserved cysteine through the conserved F or W. The D gene is left open where the match is weak. Rows may omit the clone size; those that give it use once, few, many or a size class.

d_gene	abundance	j_gene	v_gene	CDR3nt	CDR3aa
TRBD2	-	TRBJ2-7	TRBV18	TGTGCCAGCTCCCCGGGTCTAGGCGCGGGAGCCTACGAGCAGTACTTC	CASSPGLGAGAYEQYF
TRBD1	once	TRBJ2-7	TRBV25-1	TGTGCCAGCAGTCAAGGGACAGTCTCCTACGAGCAGTACTTC	CASSQGTVSYEQYF
TRBD1	-	TRBJ1-5	TRBV3-1/TRBV3-2	TGTGCCAGCAGCCCGCGGACAGGGCGTCAGCCCCAGCATTTT	CASSPRTGRQPQHF
-	-	TRBJ1-1	TRBV5-1	TGCGCCAGCAGCGCCCGGGGTAAGAACACTGAAGCTTTCTTT	CASSARGKNTEAFF
-	-	TRBJ2-1	TRBV11-2	TGTGCCAGCAGCTTAGTTCCGAGCTCCTACAATGAGCAGTTCTTC	CASSLVPSSYNEQFF
-	few	TRBJ1-5	TRBV30	TGTGCCTGGAGTGTAGGACTCCTTGGAGATCAGCCCCAGCATTTT	CAWSVGLLGDQPQHF
-	-	TRBJ2-3	TRBV20-1	TGCAGTGCCAACAGTGGGGATACGCAGTATTTT	CSANSGDTQYF
TRBD2	few	TRBJ2-7	TRBV6-6	TGTGCCAGCAGTCTAAAGCCCCCCTTGGGGGGGTCATTTAGCTACGAGCAGTACTTC	CASSLKPPLGGSFSYEQYF
TRBD2	-	TRBJ2-3	TRBV2	TGTGCCAGCCGAACTAGCGGTAGCACAGATACGCAGTATTTT	CASRTSGSTDTQYF
-	once	TRBJ2-7	TRBV9	TGTGCCAGCAGCGTAGTTCAGGATCCCTACGAGCAGTACTTC	CASSVVQDPYEQYF
-	-	TRBJ1-2	TRBV5-1	TGCGCCAGCAGCTTGGCCTTCTCCGAGGGCTACACCTTC	CASSLAFSEGYTF
TRBD2	-	TRBJ2-7	TRBV7-6	TGTGCCAGCAGCTTTAGCCTAGCGGGTCAGACCTACGAGCAGTACTTC	CASSFSLAGQTYEQYF
TRBD1	-	TRBJ2-1	TRBV10-1	TGCGCCAGCAGTGAAATCGGGACAGGGGCTAATGAGCAGTTCTTC	CASSEIGTGANEQFF
TRBD1	-	TRBJ2-5	TRBV2	TGTGCCAGCGGACCCGGGACAGGGGGGAAAGAGACCCAGTACTTC	CASGPGTGGKETQYF
TRBD2	-	TRBJ2-5	TRBV7-9	TGTGCCAGCAGCCCAAGGCGTGGGGGAGGGTACCAAGAGACCCAGTACTTC	CASSPRRGGGYQETQYF
TRBD1	-	TRBJ1-5	TRBV18	TGTGCCAGCTCACCGACAGGGGACAATCAGCCCCAGCATTTT	CASSPTGDNQPQHF
TRBD1	-	TRBJ1-3	TRBV5-1	TGCGCCAGCAGCTCCGGGACAGGCGAGGACACCATATATTTT	CASSSGTGEDTIYF
-	-	TRBJ1-1	TRBV2	TGTGCCAGCAGTGTGGGGGGTCTTACTGAAGCTTTCTTT	CASSVGGLTEAFF
-	-	TRBJ2-3	TRBV7-9	TGTGCCAGCAGCTTAGGCTTACATACAGATACGCAGTATTTT	CASSLGLHTDTQYF
-	-	TRBJ2-6	TRBV5-4	TGTGCCAGCTCAGGGAAGGAATTGGGGGCCAACGTCCTGACTTTC	CASSGKELGANVLTF
TRBD2	-	TRBJ2-1	TRBV2	TGTGCCAGCAGTCCTACTAGCGGGAGTATCTCCTACAATGAGCAGTTCTTC	CASSPTSGSISYNEQFF
TRBD2	-	TRBJ2-1	TRBV19	TGTGCCAGTAGTTTGGCGGGAGTCTACAATGAGCAGTTCTTC	CASSLAGVYNEQFF
TRBD2	-	TRBJ2-5	TRBV7-7	TGTGCTAGCAGCTCCGCAGCGGGAGGAATCGAGACCCAGTACTTC	CASSSAAGGIETQYF
TRBD2	-	TRBJ2-1	TRBV6-1	TGTGCCAGCAGTGCAGGGATCCAGCGGGGGGTATACAATGAGCAGTTCTTC	CASSAGIQRGVYNEQFF
TRBD2	-	TRBJ2-3	TRBV9	TGTGCCAGCAGCGTACCTTCTAGCGGGGGTACAGATACGCAGTATTTT	CASSVPSSGGTDTQYF
-	-	TRBJ2-7	TRBV5-1	TGCGCCAGCAGCCCGGGGGACAGCTCCTACGAGCAGTACTTC	CASSPGDSSYEQYF
-	once	TRBJ1-1	TRBV5-1	TGCGCCAGCAGCTTGATGTCGGGGGGAAAACAGAACACTGAAGCTTTCTTT	CASSLMSGGKQNTEAFF
TRBD1	-	TRBJ1-1	TRBV4-1	TGCGCCAGCAGCCAACTAGGGGGACAGGGGGCGATAACTGAAGCTTTCTTT	CASSQLGGQGAITEAFF
-	few	TRBJ1-4	TRBV7-9	TGTGCCAGCAGCTTAGAAATTCCGAGTGAAAAACTGTTTTTT	CASSLEIPSEKLFF
-	-	TRBJ2-7	TRBV18	TGTGCCAGCTCACCATCCCCGGGTAGCGGCTACTCCTACGAGCAGTACTTC	CASSPSPGSGYSYEQYF
-	-	TRBJ1-1	TRBV6-5	TGTGCCAGCAGTTGGGGGGGAGGATCCAATCCCACTGAAGCTTTCTTT	CASSWGGGSNPTEAFF
-	-	TRBJ1-2	TRBV7-6	TGTGCCAGCAGCCACCAGGCGGGAGCAGGGAGTAACTATGGCTACACCTTC	CASSHQAGAGSNYGYTF
TRBD1	-	TRBJ1-5	TRBV19	TGTGCCAGTAGTATAACCCTGACAGGGAGGCAGCCCCAGCATTTT	CASSITLTGRQPQHF
-	-	TRBJ2-2	TRBV27	TGTGCCAGCAGTTTTTCGGACTATAACACCGGGGAGCTGTTTTTT	CASSFSDYNTGELFF
TRBD1	-	TRBJ1-1	TRBV7-2	TGTGCCAGCAGCCCACGCGGACAGGGGAATACTGAAGCTTTCTTT	CASSPRGQGNTEAFF
TRBD1	-	TRBJ2-2	TRBV27	TGTGCCAGCAGTTCCCGATGGACAGGGAAGCCCGGGGAGCTGTTTTTT	CASSSRWTGKPGELFF
TRBD1	-	TRBJ2-7	TRBV12-3/TRBV12-4	TGTGCCAGCAGTCGGGGACAGGGAAAAGAGCAGTACTTC	CASSRGQGKEQYF
-	few	TRBJ2-2	TRBV5-1	TGCGCCAGCAGCTGGCGGGGAAACACCGGGGAGCTGTTTTTT	CASSWRGNTGELFF
-	-	TRBJ2-5	TRBV2	TGTGCCAGCAGTGAGCGGCTAGGAGGGGAGACCCAGTACTTC	CASSERLGGETQYF
-	-	TRBJ2-7	TRBV6-6	TGTGCCAGCAGTTATGACTACTCCTACGAGCAGTACTTC	CASSYDYSYEQYF
TRBD2	-	TRBJ2-1	TRBV6-5	TGTGCCAGCAGTTACAGCGGGAGCTCCTACAATGAGCAGTTCTTC	CASSYSGSSYNEQFF
TRBD2	-	TRBJ2-1	TRBV6-6	TGTGCCAGCAGCCGGCTAGCGGGAGGAGTATACAATGAGCAGTTCTTC	CASSRLAGGVYNEQFF